This entry lists 8 T cell receptor beta chains sequenced from one sample in a study of OX40 agonist ivuxolimab in advanced cancers. The assay was immunoSEQ multiplex PCR, and TCRdb's table has in-frame clones only and misses some. The table has more than 60,000 clones, approximately 94% seen once. The source was CD4+ or CD8+ T cells sorted from blood, collected in a trial of the OX40 agonist ivuxolimab. These receptors all come from an adult with an advanced solid tumor such as melanoma, head and neck, liver or kidney cancer.

This clone was detected only a few times. J is TRBJ1-1 and V is TRBV9, with D maybe TRBD1 (6 bases). Trimming took off 8 bases at V and 4 bases at J, with 15 bases between the two ends. This CDR3 region has 13 residues. Germline V lookup: CDR1 SGDLS, CDR2 YYNGEE. The CDR3 bases are TGTGCCAGTTCGGGGGGACATGGCACTGAAGCTTTCTTT. It encodes CASSGGHGTEAFF.

This clone was counted only a few times. This sequence joins TRBV7-9 and TRBJ1-2, with a tentative D call TRBD1 (5 bases). Trimming pared 1 base from V and 4 bases from J, leaving 10 bases between. The CDR3 loop spans 14 amino acids. CDR1 is SEHNR, CDR2 FQNEAQ, per germline (reference sequence). DNA of the CDR3: TGTGCCAGCAGCTTAGGGAGACAGACCTATGGCTACACCTTC. It specifies CASSLGRQTYGYTF.

V gene TRBV9 combines with J gene TRBJ2-2; TRBD2 aligns across 7 bases. Per the germline V gene, CDR1 is SGDLS and CDR2 is YYNGEE. This CDR3 has 17 amino acids. The junction had 8 bases not matched to a gene; V was cut back by 3 bases and J by 0 bases. The CDR3 is CASSGLAGGANTGELFF. CDR3 in DNA: TGTGCCAGCAGCGGATTAGCGGGTGGGGCGAACACCGGGGAGCTGTTTTTT.

The chain uses TRBV13 and TRBJ2-3; possibly TRBD1 for D (6 bases). CDR1 and CDR2 (germline): PRHDT, FYEKMQ (reference sequence). The V and J ends lost 8 bases and 4 bases respectively, with 16 bases between them. The CDR3 length is 14 residues. In nucleotides, the CDR3 is TGTGCCAGCCAAGTAAGGGGGTCGGCAGATACGCAGTATTTT. Translation: CASQVRGSADTQYF.

The chain joins TRBV11-1 to TRBJ2-7; D unresolved. This CDR3 region has 13 residues. In germline, CDR1 is SGHAT, CDR2 FQDESV (reference sequence). V was pared by 5 bases and J by 2 bases, with 10 bases between. The CDR3 protein is CASSLGLTYEQYF. The CDR3 bases are TGTGCCAGCAGCCTGGGCCTGACCTACGAGCAGTACTTC.

The chain couples TRBV27 to TRBJ1-1; maybe TRBD1 (6 bases). Germline CDR1 is MNHEY and CDR2 is SMNVEV (reference sequence). CDR3 length: 15 residues. Trimming cost V 4 bases and J 4 bases, with 16 bases left between them. CDR3 region: CASSSPTGDSTEAFF. In DNA, the CDR3 is TGTGCCAGCAGTTCCCCGACAGGTGACAGCACTGAAGCTTTCTTT.

The chain joins TRBV28 to TRBJ1-3; D call uncertain. V dropped 5 bases and J dropped 0 bases, with 14 bases sitting between them. The CDR3 covers 16 residues. The germline V gene has CDR1 MDHEN and CDR2 SYDVKM. CDR3 loop: CASSNSGISSGNTIYF. In nucleotides, the CDR3 is TGTGCCAGCAGTAACAGTGGAATCTCCTCTGGAAACACCATATATTTT.

The chain carries TRBV9 and TRBJ2-7; no clear D gene. There are 14 residues in the CDR3. Trimming left V 3 bases short and J 3 bases short, with 13 bases between. CDR1 SGDLS and CDR2 YYNGEE come from the germline V gene. The chain's CDR3 is CASSEGTANYEQYF. CDR3 in DNA: TGTGCCAGCAGCGAGGGAACTGCTAACTACGAGCAGTACTTC.